Described below is a single TCR beta chain sequence and its context. The antigen it binds to is not known. No base qualities exist here, and no much larger clone lies one base off it. The source of the sample is a study of blood T cells in healthy people across ages (dated by TCRdb to between 2014 and 2017). Broadly, across the study: In model experiments, template switching captured about one uniquely barcoded TCR beta cDNA molecule for every two T cells. Using deep sequencing normalized with unique cDNA molecular identifiers, the study measured how TCR beta repertoire diversity changes with age. The donors were divided into four age groups: young (average approximately 17 years), middle-aged (approximately 41), aged (roughly 60) and long-lived (around 87). Donors of different ages were randomly distributed across sequencing lanes to avoid experimental bias. Two additional independent replicas of 1 million unique cDNA reads from the same blood draw were analyzed for two donors (one aged 18 to 30 and one aged 80 or older). The research as a whole found: Observed TCR beta diversity per million T cells fell roughly linearly with age, and a significant reduction was already apparent by age around 39. The percentage of naive T cells measured by flow cytometry correlated strongly with observed TCR beta diversity. Because the CMV infection status of the donors was unknown, age-related changes in expanded clonotypes may potentially have been confounded. The long-lived group showed more naive CD4+ T cells, fewer expanded clones and increased TCR diversity than the aged group, suggesting age selection. Because profiling used bulk unsorted PBMCs, naive and antigen-experienced compartments could not be compared conclusively. Total diversity estimates from one million sequenced T cells were considered lower bounds and underestimates.

The library came from 5' RACE. The sequencer was an Illumina HiSeq 2500. A second PCR of about 7 to 12 cycles was run with a J-beta primer mix and a sample-barcoded 5' primer. Each TCR beta cDNA molecule received a unique molecular identifier from a template-switch 5' adaptor carrying 12 random nucleotides. Each sample yielded at least 2.5 million CDR3-containing paired-end reads. All of the RNA was converted into first-strand cDNA using the Mint cDNA synthesis kit, with a TRBC-specific oligonucleotide serving as the primer. Following uracil-DNA glycosylase treatment, a first 18-cycle PCR with universal primers M1SS and BC2_uni_R was performed on all cDNA. The original methods were these. Normalization of each sample was performed by random selection of 1 million high-quality reads, each carrying a distinct molecular identifier. Reads with shared molecular identifiers were discarded instead of being binned into consensus sequences. MiTCR, run with a Q25 quality threshold and the strictest error-elimination algorithm, handled CDR3 identification, clonotype clustering and error correction. A nonparametric unseen species model with Euler transformation was used to estimate a lower bound on total TCR beta diversity. Clones were called with MiXCR by TCRdb after fastp trimmed the public reads at Q25, and only in-frame beta chains were retained. Duplicate CDR3 protein sequences are folded into a single record with the most common DNA and genes. These V and J calls originate from TCRdb's pipeline instead of the authors' own analysis. For this sample the table gives fewer than 1 million distinct CDR3 sequences, of which under 45% were detected only once. In total, the top ten clones hold approximately 19% of the sample.

The roughly 37 donors, aged roughly 6 to 95 years, were systemically healthy Caucasian individuals from Russia. Roughly 9 milliliters of peripheral blood were drawn from each donor into EDTA-treated Vacutainer tubes. Ficoll-Paque density-gradient centrifugation was used to isolate PBMCs, with at least 6 million obtained per sample. Trizol reagent was used to extract total RNA from the PBMCs, yielding at least 5 micrograms per sample. The percentages of naive CD45RAhigh/CD27high T cells were determined by flow cytometry on a PBMC aliquot from every donor. Per the germline V gene (reference sequence), DFQATT is the CDR1 and SNEGSKA is the CDR2. Taken from cysteine to phenylalanine, the CDR3 has 16 residues. Left in the record is the CDR3 DNA by itself, 48 bases read in frame from the first base. The germline V and J ends show losses of 0 bases and 2 bases respectively, and no gene match explains 7 bases of the junction.

The origin of this receptor is a man aged 60 to 75 in good health. Specimen: blood. The sequence is built from TRBV20-1 and TRBJ2-3, with 8 bases in between that match TRBD2. The DNA is TGCAGTGCTAGAGATTTGATAGCGGGGCCCACAGATACGCAGTATTTT. Its protein is CSARDLIAGPTDTQYF.